Listed here are 21 T cell receptor beta chains from one sample, sequenced in a study of spatial heterogeneity in lung cancer. TCRdb reprocessed the 5' RACE reads with MiXCR, giving one entry per CDR3 protein. Of 4,500 to 6,500 distinct CDR3 sequences listed, about 12% were seen once; the top ten hold roughly 20%. Time point in this sample: sample taken at primary tumor resection. This specimen consisted of normal lung tissue next to the tumor, obtained at surgery. Receptors originate from a female donor with early-stage non-small cell lung cancer.

This clonotype was counted many times. The V gene is TRBV20-1, the J gene TRBJ2-1; TRBD2 might be the D (6 bases). V was clipped by 3 bases and J by 8 bases, with 20 bases between them. Germline V lookup: CDR1 DFQATT, CDR2 SNEGSKA (reference sequence). CDR3 length: 15 amino acids. This CDR3 reads CSARGLGLPTHEQFF. The CDR3 nucleotides read TGCAGTGCTAGGGGCCTGGGACTGCCTACACATGAGCAGTTCTTC.

In its sample, this clonotype was seen many times. The chain has TRBV4-3 and TRBJ2-7, with D possibly being TRBD2 (6 bases). The CDR3 extends over 14 amino acids. CDR1 and CDR2 from the germline V gene are LGHNA and YSLEER. Deletions cut 3 bases from V and 0 bases from J, with 9 bases between. CDR3 DNA sequence: TGCGCCAGCAGCCAGGGACTGAACTCCTACGAGCAGTACGTC. Translating it yields CASSQGLNSYEQYV.

This clonotype appeared many times. The chain carries TRBV7-2 and TRBJ2-5; D is unresolved. Germline V lookup: CDR1 SGHTA, CDR2 FQGNSA. The CDR3 is made up of 13 amino acids. V gave up 4 bases and J gave up 3 bases, with 9 bases separating them. This CDR3 reads CASSWAGEETQYF. In DNA, the CDR3 is TGTGCCAGCAGCTGGGCAGGAGAAGAGACCCAGTACTTC.

The V call is TRBV10-3, the J call TRBJ2-7, with D possibly TRBD1 on 5 matching bases. V lost 4 bases, J lost 1 base, and 5 bases lay in between. The CDR3 is 12 amino acids. Germline CDR1 and CDR2: ENHRY and SYGVKD. CDR3 nucleotide sequence: TGTGCCATCAGTGGACAGTCCTACGAGCAGTACTTC. It is translated as CAISGQSYEQYF.

This clonotype was detected many times. The chain uses TRBV20-1 and TRBJ2-5; 8 nucleotides match TRBD2. Germline V gene data show CDR1 as DFQATT and CDR2 as SNEGSKA (reference sequence). V shed 6 bases, J shed 2 bases, and the junction held 5 bases outside the gene matches. CDR3 length: 13 residues. Written as DNA, the CDR3 is TGCAGTGCCGGGGGGGTGAGACAAGAGACCCAGTACTTC. Protein product: CSAGGVRQETQYF.

The rearrangement uses TRBV7-2 and TRBJ2-1; D not resolved. Germline V gene sequence: CDR1 SGHTA, CDR2 FQGNSA. Trimming took off 8 bases at V and 8 bases at J, with 13 bases between the two ends. The CDR3 totals 12 residues. CDR3 nucleotide sequence: TGTGCCAGCGCTGGCGCCGCTTATGAGCAGTTCTTC. The encoded protein is CASAGAAYEQFF.

The table lists this clonotype with many counts. The genes are TRBV6-7 and TRBJ2-1, with a possible D match to TRBD2 (6 bases). TRBV6-7 is reported as an ORF; its role is uncertain. The V end was cut by 7 bases, the J end by 8 bases, with 9 bases between. CDR3 length equals 11 residues. CDR3 sequence reads: CASTPGDEQFF. The DNA for the CDR3 is TGTGCCAGCACCCCGGGGGATGAGCAGTTCTTC.

This clonotype was counted ten times or more. The V gene is TRBV7-9, the J gene TRBJ2-2; unclear D gene. The CDR3 is made up of 16 amino acids. CDR1 and CDR2 from the germline V gene are SEHNR and FQNEAQ (reference sequence). The V end lost 4 bases, the J end lost 2 bases, and 14 bases lay between the germline ends. This chain's CDR3 is CASSSGAEINTGELFF. The DNA of the CDR3 is TGTGCCAGCAGCTCCGGCGCAGAAATCAACACCGGGGAGCTGTTTTTT.

This clonotype is large. This chain links TRBV12-3 or TRBV12-4 with TRBJ2-1; 9 bases agree with TRBD2. V lost 2 bases to trimming and J lost 8 bases; unmatched junction nucleotides: 10. The CDR3 is 16 residues long. The chain's CDR3 is CASSLPQGLAQDEQFF. Written as DNA, the CDR3 is TGTGCCAGCAGTTTACCCCAAGGACTAGCGCAGGATGAGCAGTTCTTC.

This clonotype rates as medium-sized (0.01 to 0.1%). The rearrangement joins TRBV5-5 to TRBJ1-5; D not certain. This CDR3 region has 13 residues. Germline CDR1 and CDR2: SGHKS and YYEKEE (reference sequence). V lost 0 bases and J lost 5, with 6 bases in between. Written as DNA, the CDR3 is TGTGCCAGCAGCTTGGGGAGCGATCAGCCCCAGCATTTT. Translated: CASSLGSDQPQHF.

The gene calls are TRBV20-1 and TRBJ2-5, with 7 bases aligning to TRBD2. The CDR3 consists of 15 residues. Germline V CDR1 and CDR2: DFQATT, SNEGSKA (reference sequence). V was pared by 4 bases and J by 4 bases, with 12 bases of the junction left unmatched. The CDR3 nucleotides read TGCAGTGCTACAGACCCCGGACTAGTTGGAGAGACCCAGTACTTC. Protein: CSATDPGLVGETQYF.

This clonotype was detected ten times or more. The rearrangement joins TRBV4-3 to TRBJ2-1, with D possibly being TRBD2 (6 bases). Germline CDR1 reads LGHNA; CDR2 reads YSLEER. The CDR3 sequence is 17 residues long. Trimming cost V 0 bases and J 3 bases, with 15 bases left between them. CDR3 nucleotides: TGCGCCAGCAGCCAAGATCATGGAGGGGCGATCTACAATGAGCAGTTCTTC. Translating gives CASSQDHGGAIYNEQFF.

The chain links TRBV20-1 to TRBJ2-7; D not resolved. V lost 3 bases and J 6 bases, leaving 15 bases between the germline ends. The germline gives CDR1 DFQATT, CDR2 SNEGSKA (reference sequence). This CDR3 is 13 amino acids long. Written as DNA, the CDR3 is TGCAGTGCTAGCACCAGGAACAGCTTCGAGCAGTACGTC. Translation: CSASTRNSFEQYV.

This clonotype was found many times. This chain joins TRBV3-1 and TRBJ1-5; D not certain. CDR1 and CDR2 from the germline V gene are LGHDT and YNNKEL (reference sequence). There are 15 residues in the CDR3. Trimming removed 0 bases from V and 6 bases from J, with 12 bases in between. CDR3 amino acids: CASSQEGLGVQPQHF. The CDR3 bases are TGTGCCAGCAGCCAAGAGGGGTTAGGAGTTCAGCCCCAGCATTTT.

The V gene is TRBV7-9, the J gene TRBJ2-7; a possible D gene is TRBD2 (6 bases). Germline assignment: CDR1 SEHNR and CDR2 FQNEAQ (reference sequence). The CDR3 runs 11 residues. V lost 5 bases, J lost 6 bases, and 8 bases lay in between. In nucleotides, the CDR3 is TGTGCCAGCAGCCCGGGACTCGAGCAGTACTTC. Translating gives CASSPGLEQYF.

This clonotype was seen at least ten times. V is TRBV15 and J is TRBJ2-3; 8 bases match TRBD2. The CDR3 is 15 amino acids. Germline trimming cut 3 bases from V and 6 bases from J; bases unmatched to any gene: 8. Germline V gives CDR1 LNHNV, CDR2 YYDKDF (reference sequence). The CDR3 bases are TGTGCCACCAGCAGCCCCAGCGGGGGACTGGATACGCAGTATTTT. This encodes CATSSPSGGLDTQYF.

This clonotype is termed medium-sized. V gene TRBV24-1 combines with J gene TRBJ2-2; perhaps D is TRBD1 or TRBD2 (5 bases each). This CDR3 comprises 13 residues. Trimming shortened V by 7 bases and J by 4 bases, and 9 bases separated the two germline ends. From germline, CDR1 is KGHDR and CDR2 SFDVKD. The CDR3 region is CATRSGLTGELFF. The DNA of the CDR3 is TGTGCCACCAGGTCGGGGCTCACCGGGGAGCTGTTTTTT.

This clonotype is medium-sized (0.01 to 0.1%) in the sample. The chain links TRBV5-6 to TRBJ1-1; no firm D call. The CDR3 is made up of 13 amino acids. Trimming cost V 3 bases and J 0 bases, with 6 bases left between them. CDR1 is SGHDT and CDR2 is YYEEEE in the germline V gene. CDR3 coding DNA: TGTGCCAGCAGCTCTTACATGAACACTGAAGCTTTCTTT. Protein sequence: CASSSYMNTEAFF.

This chain uses TRBV7-9 with TRBJ1-2; D remains ambiguous. CDR3 length: 13 amino acids. Germline assignment: CDR1 SEHNR and CDR2 FQNEAQ (reference sequence). The ends were cut back, 5 bases at V and 4 bases at J, with 11 bases in the middle. The CDR3 protein is CASSHQLGYGYTF. The CDR3 region has the DNA TGTGCCAGCAGCCATCAACTCGGCTATGGCTACACCTTC.

This clonotype has a handful of counts. This chain joins TRBV27 and TRBJ2-7; 8 bases align to TRBD1. J gave up 2 bases and V 3 bases, and 3 bases lay outside the gene matches. The CDR3 extends over 14 amino acids. Germline CDR1 is MNHEY and CDR2 is SMNVEV (reference sequence). CDR3 protein: CASSFAGQAYEQYF. The CDR3 coding sequence is TGTGCCAGCAGTTTTGCGGGACAGGCCTACGAGCAGTACTTC.

This clonotype is judged medium-sized (0.01 to 0.1%). This chain connects TRBV12-3 or TRBV12-4 to TRBJ2-5, with D unclear. V shed 3 bases and J shed 0 bases, with 11 bases lying between them. The CDR3 is made up of 15 amino acids. CDR3 sequence reads: CASSLGYGDQETQYF. CDR3 DNA: TGTGCCAGCAGTTTGGGGTATGGGGACCAAGAGACCCAGTACTTC.